The next 12 T cell receptor beta chains were all read from a single sample in a study of shared clonotypes between healthy human individuals. Clones were read by immunoSEQ multiplex PCR, and TCRdb kept only the in-frame ones, dropping some. The table shows roughly 700,000 clones, with about 74% occurring only once. The material sequenced was memory CD4+ T cells sorted from blood. Documented subset: CD45RA-negative fraction. The receptors come from a woman in her twenties or thirties in good health.

The chain combines TRBV27 with TRBJ1-5; TRBD1 is a possible D gene (5 bases). Germline CDR1 is MNHEY and CDR2 is SMNVEV (reference sequence). This CDR3 spans 16 amino acids. Deletions cut 6 bases from V and 3 bases from J, with 18 bases between. CDR3 bases: TGTGCCAGCAGAGACTTACAGGTCGGGGTCAATCAGCCCCAGCATTTT. This encodes CASRDLQVGVNQPQHF.

This clone was counted a few times. This chain connects TRBV18 to TRBJ2-7; D remains unclear. Germline assignment: CDR1 KGHSH and CDR2 LQKENI. The CDR3 has 11 residues. Deletions cut 5 bases from V and 5 bases from J, with 7 bases between. This CDR3 is CASSYDHEQYF. CDR3 nucleotides: TGTGCCAGCTCATACGACCACGAGCAGTACTTC.

The genes are TRBV7-9 and TRBJ2-5, with D uncertain. V was cut by 2 bases and J by 5 bases, with 9 bases left in between. The CDR3 is 13 residues long. CDR1 and CDR2 (germline): SEHNR, FQNEAQ (reference sequence). CDR3 bases: TGTGCCAGCAGCTTACTTGTCGATGAGACCCAGTACTTC. Its protein is CASSLLVDETQYF.

The chain joins TRBV30 to TRBJ2-2, with a tentative D call TRBD1 (6 bases). The CDR3 extends over 15 amino acids. Trimming stripped 0 bases from V and 0 bases from J, with 8 bases between. Looked up from germline, CDR1 is GTSNPN and CDR2 is SVGIG (reference sequence). CDR3 DNA: TGTGCCTGGAGTGTTGGGGGCGCGAACACCGGGGAGCTGTTTTTT. It codes for CAWSVGGANTGELFF.

The genes are TRBV10-2 and TRBJ2-5, with D possibly matching TRBD2 (6 bases). The length of the CDR3 is 13 residues. Trimming pared 6 bases from V and 4 bases from J, leaving 12 bases between. Germline V gene lookup returns CDR1 WSHSY and CDR2 SAAADI. The CDR3 nucleotides are TGCGCCAGCAGCCCCGGACTACCAGAGACCCAGTACTTC. This gives the protein CASSPGLPETQYF.

This clone was recorded a few times. The V gene is TRBV4-2, the J gene TRBJ1-5; 7 nucleotides align to TRBD1. The germline CDR1 and CDR2 sequences are LGHNA and YNFKEQ. V was pared by 0 bases and J by 2 bases, with 7 bases of the junction left unmatched. The CDR3 consists of 17 residues. The CDR3 is CASSQDTQGHGNQPQHF. The DNA for the CDR3 is TGTGCCAGCAGCCAAGACACACAGGGGCATGGCAATCAGCCCCAGCATTTT.

The J gene is TRBJ2-1, the V gene TRBV7-2; 14 nucleotides agree with TRBD2. The ends lost 5 bases at V and 13 bases at J; junction bases unmatched: 10. Germline V gene sequence: CDR1 SGHTA, CDR2 FQGNSA. This CDR3 is built from 15 residues. The CDR3 DNA is TGTGCCAGCAGCCAGACTAGCGGGAGGGCCCTCTACCAGTTCTTC. Protein sequence: CASSQTSGRALYQFF.

With respect to this clone: Other DNA sequences from this sample encode an identical CDR3 as well. V is TRBV4-1 and J is TRBJ2-4; TRBD1 is a possible D gene (5 bases). The V end was cut by 3 bases, the J end by 0 bases, with 9 bases between. Germline lookup yields CDR1 MGHRA and CDR2 YSYEKL. The CDR3 has 15 residues. CDR3 residues: CASSQVGLAKNIQYF. The CDR3 DNA reads TGCGCCAGCAGCCAGGTGGGGCTAGCCAAAAACATTCAGTACTTC.

This sequence joins TRBV10-3 and TRBJ2-3; TRBD2 might be the D (6 bases). V dropped 6 bases and J dropped 4 bases, with 14 bases sitting between them. Germline V CDR1 and CDR2: ENHRY, SYGVKD. The CDR3 is 14 amino acids. The CDR3 protein is CAISGGPGSDTQYF. CDR3 nucleotide sequence: TGTGCCATCAGCGGGGGACCCGGGTCAGATACGCAGTATTTT.

This clone was seen more than once but under ten times. This chain uses TRBV2 with TRBJ2-2; 9 bases match TRBD2. This CDR3 comprises 17 residues. Germline-derived CDR1 and CDR2 are SNHLY and FYNNEI. The V segment lost 4 bases and the J segment 9 bases; nucleotides outside the gene matches: 15. CDR3: CASSGGLTSGNTWELFF. DNA for the CDR3: TGTGCCAGCAGTGGGGGGTTGACTAGCGGTAACACGTGGGAGCTGTTTTTT.

The chain employs TRBV19 and TRBJ2-7, with TRBD1 matching 9 bases. The CDR3 totals 14 residues. The V gene's germline CDR1 is LNHDA and CDR2 SQIVND (reference sequence). Trimming took 5 bases from V and 0 from J; bases not matched to a gene: 2. In nucleotides, the CDR3 is TGTGCCAGTAGTGAGACAGGGGGCTCCTACGAGCAGTACTTC. This gives the protein CASSETGGSYEQYF.

This clone was recorded once. V usage is TRBV6-6 and J usage is TRBJ2-7; 11 bases agree with TRBD2. Germline loops: CDR1 MNHNY, CDR2 SVGAGI (reference sequence). The CDR3 consists of 15 residues. J lost 1 base, V lost 6 bases, and 5 bases had no gene match. The CDR3: CASSYRTSGSYEQYF. The CDR3 bases are TGTGCCAGCAGCTATAGGACTAGCGGGTCCTACGAGCAGTACTTC.